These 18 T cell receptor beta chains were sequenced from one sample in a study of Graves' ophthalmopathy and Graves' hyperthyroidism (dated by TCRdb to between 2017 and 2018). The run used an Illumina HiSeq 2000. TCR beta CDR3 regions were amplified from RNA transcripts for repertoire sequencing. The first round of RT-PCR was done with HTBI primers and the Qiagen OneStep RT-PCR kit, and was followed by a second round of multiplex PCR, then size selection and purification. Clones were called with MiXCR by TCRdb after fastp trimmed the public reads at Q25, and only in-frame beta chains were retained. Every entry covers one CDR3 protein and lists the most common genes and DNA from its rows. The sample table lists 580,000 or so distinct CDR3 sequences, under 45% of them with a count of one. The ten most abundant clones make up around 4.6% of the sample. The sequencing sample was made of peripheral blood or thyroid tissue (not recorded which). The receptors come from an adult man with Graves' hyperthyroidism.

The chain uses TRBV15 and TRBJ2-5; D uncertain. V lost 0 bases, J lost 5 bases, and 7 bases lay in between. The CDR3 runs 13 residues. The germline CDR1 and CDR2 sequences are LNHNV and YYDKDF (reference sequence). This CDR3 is CATSRDTRETQYF. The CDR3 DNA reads TGTGCCACCAGCAGAGATACGAGGGAGACCCAGTACTTC.

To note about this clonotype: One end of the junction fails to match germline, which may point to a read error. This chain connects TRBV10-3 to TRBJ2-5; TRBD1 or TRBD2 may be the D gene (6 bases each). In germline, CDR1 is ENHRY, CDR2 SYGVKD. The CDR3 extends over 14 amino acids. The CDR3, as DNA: TGTGCCAGCAGTGAAGGGGGGAGCAATCAGCCCCAGTACTTC. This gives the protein CASSEGGSNQPQYF.

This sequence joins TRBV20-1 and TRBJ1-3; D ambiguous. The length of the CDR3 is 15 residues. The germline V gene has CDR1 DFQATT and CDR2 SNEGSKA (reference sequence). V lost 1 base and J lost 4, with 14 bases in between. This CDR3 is CSARAAGPEGNTIYF. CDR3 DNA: TGCAGTGCTAGAGCGGCCGGTCCAGAAGGAAACACCATATATTTT.

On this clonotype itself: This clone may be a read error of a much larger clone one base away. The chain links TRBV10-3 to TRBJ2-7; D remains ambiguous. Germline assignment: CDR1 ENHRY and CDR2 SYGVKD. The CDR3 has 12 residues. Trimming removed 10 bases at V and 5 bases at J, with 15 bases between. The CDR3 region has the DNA TGTGCCAGCAGCACAACGTCCCACGAGCAGTACTTC. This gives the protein CASSTTSHEQYF.

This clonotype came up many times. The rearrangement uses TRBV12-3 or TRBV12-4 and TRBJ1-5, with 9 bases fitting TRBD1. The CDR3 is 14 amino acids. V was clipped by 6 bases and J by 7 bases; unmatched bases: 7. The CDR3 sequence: CASSERTGEQPQHF. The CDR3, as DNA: TGTGCCAGCAGCGAAAGGACAGGGGAACAGCCCCAGCATTTT.

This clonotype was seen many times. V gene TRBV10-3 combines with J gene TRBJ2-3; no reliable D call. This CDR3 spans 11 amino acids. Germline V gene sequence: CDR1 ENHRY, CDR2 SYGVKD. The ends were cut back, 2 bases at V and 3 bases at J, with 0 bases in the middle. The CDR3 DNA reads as TGTGCCATCAGTGAGACAGATACGCAGTATTTT. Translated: CAISETDTQYF.

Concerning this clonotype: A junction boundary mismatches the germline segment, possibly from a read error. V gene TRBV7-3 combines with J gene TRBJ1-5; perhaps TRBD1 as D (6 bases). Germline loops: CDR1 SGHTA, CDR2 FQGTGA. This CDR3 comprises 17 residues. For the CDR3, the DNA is TGCGCCAGCAGCCAGCTCCAGGGGTTCCGGCAAAATCAGCCCCAGCATTTT. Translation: CASSQLQGFRQNQPQHF. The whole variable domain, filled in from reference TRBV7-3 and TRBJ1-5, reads GAGVSQTPSNKVTEKGKYVELRCDPISGHTALYWYRQSLGQGPEFLIYFQGTGAADDSGLPNDRFFAVRPEGSVSTLKIQRTERGDSAVYLCASSQLQGFRQNQPQHFGDGTRLSIL.

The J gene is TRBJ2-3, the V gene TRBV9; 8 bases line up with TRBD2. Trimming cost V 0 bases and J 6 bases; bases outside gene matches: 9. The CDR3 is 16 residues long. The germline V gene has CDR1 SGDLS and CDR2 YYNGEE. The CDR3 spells CASSVGLAGLSDTQYF. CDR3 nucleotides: TGTGCCAGCAGCGTAGGCTTAGCGGGGTTGTCCGATACGCAGTATTTT.

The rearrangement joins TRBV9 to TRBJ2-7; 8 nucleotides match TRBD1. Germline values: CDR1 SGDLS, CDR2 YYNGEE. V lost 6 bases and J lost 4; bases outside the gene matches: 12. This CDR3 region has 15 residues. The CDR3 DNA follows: TGTGCCAGCACCCATTCAGGGGGCCCCGCTTACGAGCAGTACTTC. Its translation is CASTHSGGPAYEQYF.

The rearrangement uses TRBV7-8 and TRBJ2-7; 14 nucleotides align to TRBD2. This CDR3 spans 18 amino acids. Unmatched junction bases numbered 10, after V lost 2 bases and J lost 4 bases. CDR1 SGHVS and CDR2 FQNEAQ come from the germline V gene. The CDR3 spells CASSLSGGTSGSAYEQYF. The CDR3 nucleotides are TGTGCCAGCAGCTTAAGTGGCGGGACTAGCGGGAGTGCGTACGAGCAGTACTTC.

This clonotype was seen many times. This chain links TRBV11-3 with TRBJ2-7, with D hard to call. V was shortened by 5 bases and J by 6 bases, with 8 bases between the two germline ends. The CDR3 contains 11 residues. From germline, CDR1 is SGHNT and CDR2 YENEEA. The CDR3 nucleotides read TGTGCCAGCAGCCCCGGGCTCGAGCAGTACTTC. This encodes CASSPGLEQYF.

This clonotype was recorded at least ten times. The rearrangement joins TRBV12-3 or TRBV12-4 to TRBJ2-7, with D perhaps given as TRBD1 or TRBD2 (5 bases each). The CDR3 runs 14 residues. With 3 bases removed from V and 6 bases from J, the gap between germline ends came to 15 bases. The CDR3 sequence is CASSFGGPRAEQYF. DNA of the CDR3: TGTGCCAGCAGTTTTGGGGGACCTAGGGCCGAGCAGTACTTC.

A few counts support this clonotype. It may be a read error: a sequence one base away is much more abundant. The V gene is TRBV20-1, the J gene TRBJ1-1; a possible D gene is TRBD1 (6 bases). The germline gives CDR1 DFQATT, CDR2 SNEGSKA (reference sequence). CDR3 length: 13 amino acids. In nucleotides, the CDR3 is TGCAGTGCGCCTATTACCAGGGGCGAGCGAGCTTCCTTT. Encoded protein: CSAPITRGERASF.

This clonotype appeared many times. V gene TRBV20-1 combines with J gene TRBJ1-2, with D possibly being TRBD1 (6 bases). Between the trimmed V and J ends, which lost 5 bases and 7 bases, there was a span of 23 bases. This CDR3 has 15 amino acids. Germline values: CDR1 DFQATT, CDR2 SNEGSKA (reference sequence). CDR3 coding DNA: TGCAGTGCTGGACCTGGCTACAGGGATTTCGGTGGCTACACCTTC. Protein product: CSAGPGYRDFGGYTF.

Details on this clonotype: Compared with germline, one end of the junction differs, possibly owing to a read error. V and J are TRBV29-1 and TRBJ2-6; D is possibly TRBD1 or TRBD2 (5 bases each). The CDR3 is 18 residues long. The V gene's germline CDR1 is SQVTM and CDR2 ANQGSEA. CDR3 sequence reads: CAWSVLGVALSGANVLTF. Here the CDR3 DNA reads TGTGCCTGGAGTGTACTGGGGGTTGCCCTCTCTGGGGCCAACGTCCTGACTTTC.

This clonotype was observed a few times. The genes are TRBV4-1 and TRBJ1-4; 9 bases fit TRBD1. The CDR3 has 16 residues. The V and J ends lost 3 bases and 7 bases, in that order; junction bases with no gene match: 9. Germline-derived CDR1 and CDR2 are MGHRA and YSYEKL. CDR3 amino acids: CASSHSGQGEFEKLFF. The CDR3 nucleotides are TGCGCCAGCAGCCACTCGGGACAGGGCGAATTTGAAAAACTGTTTTTT.

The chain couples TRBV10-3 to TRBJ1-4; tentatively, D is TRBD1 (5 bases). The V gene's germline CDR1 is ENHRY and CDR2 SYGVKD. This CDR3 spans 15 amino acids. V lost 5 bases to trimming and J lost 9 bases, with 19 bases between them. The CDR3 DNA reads TGTGCCATCAGTTACATAGCAGGGTCAAAGAAAAAACTGTTTTTT. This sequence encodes CAISYIAGSKKKLFF.

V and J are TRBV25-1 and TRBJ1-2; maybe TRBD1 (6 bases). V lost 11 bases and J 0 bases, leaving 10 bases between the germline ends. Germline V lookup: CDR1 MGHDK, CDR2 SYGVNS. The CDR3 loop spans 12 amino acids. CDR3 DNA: TGTGCCTGGAGGACAGCTAACTATGGCTACACCTTC. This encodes CAWRTANYGYTF.